This entry concerns a single T cell receptor beta chain. Its antigen remains unknown. This CDR3 is built from 15 residues. Germline V gene lookup returns CDR1 SEHNR and CDR2 FQNEAQ (reference sequence). J lost 7 bases, V lost 5 bases, and 11 bases had no gene match. This sample stems from a study of cytomegalovirus exposure and HLA in healthy donors. PCR was performed using 60 Vbeta and 13 Jbeta primers. The repertoire was sequenced with immunoSEQ multiplex PCR; TCRdb's copy has only in-frame clones and lacks some. This table holds around 300,000 clones, about 90% found once. General study points: The classifier reportedly diagnosed cytomegalovirus status with high specificity and sensitivity. Later analysis suggested most CMV-associated TCR beta chains were HLA-restricted.

This chain connects TRBV7-9 to TRBJ2-1; 7 bases are shared with TRBD2. This clonotype originated in a woman between 18 and 29 years old in good health and CMV-seronegative. The sequenced sample consisted of PBMCs. The DNA of the CDR3 is TGTGCCAGCAGCCCTACGGGGGGAGATAGGAATGAGCAGTTCTTC. This gives the protein CASSPTGGDRNEQFF. Together with reference TRBV7-9 and TRBJ2-1, the CDR3 gives the full variable domain: DTGVSQNPRHKITKRGQNVTFRCDPISEHNRLYWYRQTLGQGPEFLTYFQNEAQLEKSRLLSDRFSAERPKGSFSTLEIQRTEQGDSAMYLCASSPTGGDRNEQFFGPGTRLTVL.